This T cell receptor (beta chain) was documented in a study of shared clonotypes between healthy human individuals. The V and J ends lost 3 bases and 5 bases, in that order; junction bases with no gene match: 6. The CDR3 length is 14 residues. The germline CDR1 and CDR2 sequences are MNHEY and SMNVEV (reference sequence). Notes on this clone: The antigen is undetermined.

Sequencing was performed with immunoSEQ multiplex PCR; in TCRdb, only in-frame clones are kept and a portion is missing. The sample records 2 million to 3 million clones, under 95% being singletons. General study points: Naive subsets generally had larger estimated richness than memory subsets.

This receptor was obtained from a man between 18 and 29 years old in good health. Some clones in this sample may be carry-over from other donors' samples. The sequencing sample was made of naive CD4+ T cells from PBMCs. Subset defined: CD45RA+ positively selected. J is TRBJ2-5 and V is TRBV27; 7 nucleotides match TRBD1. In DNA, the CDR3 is TGTGCCAGCAGTTTCGGGGACAGTAGGGAGACCCAGTACTTC. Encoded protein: CASSFGDSRETQYF.